The 24 T cell receptor beta chains presented below share a single source sample, sequenced in a study of neurological immune-mediated disorders. TCRdb used MiXCR to reprocess the 5' RACE reads, holding one entry per CDR3 protein. The table lists around 37,000 distinct CDR3 sequences, around 10% of them singletons. Time point specified: technical triplicate 1. Sequencing was done on a sample of PBMCs. The origin of the receptors is a man aged 55 to 69 with HTLV-1-associated myelopathy (HAM/TSP).

This clonotype appeared many times. The V gene is TRBV20-1, the J gene TRBJ1-1, with 7 bases lining up with TRBD1. V dropped 2 bases and J dropped 2; count of bases not matched to a gene: 11. Germline CDR1 and CDR2: DFQATT and SNEGSKA (reference sequence). This CDR3 has 16 amino acids. In DNA form, the CDR3 reads TGCAGTGCTAGAAAGTCGGGACAGACTTTTAACACTGAAGCTTTCTTT. It specifies CSARKSGQTFNTEAFF.

This clonotype was recorded many times. This sequence joins TRBV5-6 and TRBJ2-7; 7 bases match TRBD1. This CDR3 has 18 amino acids. V was pared by 4 bases and J by 2 bases, with 18 bases of the junction left unmatched. CDR1 and CDR2 (germline): SGHDT, YYEEEE. DNA for the CDR3: TGTGCCAGCAGCGCGTTGAAAAAACAGGGGTTTTCGGCCTACGAGCAGTACTTC. Its translation: CASSALKKQGFSAYEQYF. The full variable domain, rest sourced from reference TRBV5-6 and TRBJ2-7, is DAGVTQSPTHLIKTRGQQVTLRCSPKSGHDTVSWYQQALGQGPQFIFQYYEEEERQRGNFPDRFSGHQFPNYSSELNVNALLLGDSALYLCASSALKKQGFSAYEQYFGPGTRLTVT.

This clonotype was picked up many times. The chain carries TRBV7-2 and TRBJ2-7, with 8 bases identical to TRBD2. CDR3 size: 14 residues. The ends lost 5 bases at V and 4 bases at J; junction bases unmatched: 7. Germline assignment: CDR1 SGHTA and CDR2 FQGNSA. CDR3 sequence: CASSPRTSTYEQYF. The DNA of the CDR3 is TGTGCCAGCAGCCCAAGGACTAGCACTTACGAGCAGTACTTC.

The sample holds many counts of this clonotype. This chain links TRBV4-1 with TRBJ1-6; no clear D gene. In germline, CDR1 is MGHRA, CDR2 YSYEKL. The CDR3 extends over 18 amino acids. V lost 1 base and J 0 bases, leaving 13 bases between the germline ends. CDR3 DNA: TGCGCCAGCAGCCAAGCCCGGACCCAGAGCTCCTATAATTCACCCCTCCACTTT. Its translation is CASSQARTQSSYNSPLHF.

This clonotype was observed many times. The chain joins TRBV5-1 to TRBJ2-6; no clear D gene. Germline V gene lookup returns CDR1 SGHRS and CDR2 YFSETQ. The CDR3 is 16 residues long. With 0 bases removed from V and 0 bases from J, the gap between germline ends came to 7 bases. CDR3 in DNA: TGCGCCAGCAGCTTGGCCGCGGACTCTGGGGCCAACGTCCTGACTTTC. Residues: CASSLAADSGANVLTF.

This clonotype was detected many times. The genes are TRBV4-1 and TRBJ2-7, with TRBD2 matching over 7 bases. Germline assignment: CDR1 MGHRA and CDR2 YSYEKL. The CDR3 length is 14 residues. V shed 4 bases and J 2 bases; nucleotides not matched to a gene: 5. DNA of the CDR3: TGCGCCAGCAGCCCATTCGGGACTACCTACGAGCAGTACTTC. This gives the protein CASSPFGTTYEQYF.

The table lists this clonotype with many counts. The chain couples TRBV12-3 or TRBV12-4 to TRBJ1-6; 7 positions agree with TRBD1. After removal of 8 bases from V and 7 bases from J, the junction contained 2 bases not matched to a gene. The length of the CDR3 is 12 residues. The CDR3 reads CASQGGNSPLHF. The CDR3 DNA follows: TGTGCCAGCCAAGGGGGCAATTCACCCCTCCACTTT.

This clonotype was detected many times. The chain has TRBV20-1 and TRBJ2-2, with 7 nucleotides matching TRBD2. Germline V gene data show CDR1 as DFQATT and CDR2 as SNEGSKA (reference sequence). The CDR3 has 15 amino acids. J was trimmed by 5 bases and V by 2 bases; bases with no gene match: 8. The DNA for the CDR3 is TGCAGTGCTAGAAGCGGGGAGCGGGATACCGGGGAGCTGTTTTTT. Protein product: CSARSGERDTGELFF.

This clonotype was seen ten or more times. This rearrangement joins TRBV28 to TRBJ1-5; D uncertain. Trimming shortened V by 2 bases and J by 1 base, and 6 bases separated the two germline ends. Germline V gene lookup returns CDR1 MDHEN and CDR2 SYDVKM. The CDR3 consists of 14 residues. DNA for the CDR3: TGTGCCAGCAGTTTACGGCAGAGCAATCAGCCCCAGCATTTT. It codes for CASSLRQSNQPQHF. Drawing the rest from reference TRBV28 and TRBJ1-5, the complete variable domain is DVKVTQSSRYLVKRTGEKVFLECVQDMDHENMFWYRQDPGLGLRLIYFSYDVKMKEKGDIPEGYSVSREKKERFSLILESASTNQTSMYLCASSLRQSNQPQHFGDGTRLSIL.

In its sample, this clonotype was seen many times. V gene TRBV5-1 combines with J gene TRBJ1-2; no clear D. V was clipped by 4 bases and J by 8 bases, with 15 bases between them. CDR3 length: 13 amino acids. The germline V gene has CDR1 SGHRS and CDR2 YFSETQ. The CDR3 region is CASSEKALLGYTF. Written as DNA, the CDR3 is TGCGCCAGCAGCGAGAAGGCTCTGTTGGGCTACACCTTC.

Regarding this clonotype: A much larger clone lies one base from this, so it may be a read error. This likely comes from a read error, as the CDR3 has no conserved phenylalanine or tryptophan at its end. This chain links TRBV20-1 with TRBJ2-4; either TRBD1 or TRBD2 may supply D (6 bases each). V lost 1 base and J 9 bases, leaving 22 bases between the germline ends. This CDR3 has 16 residues. The germline gives CDR1 DFQATT, CDR2 SNEGSKA (reference sequence). The CDR3 coding sequence is TGCAGTGCTAGAGTTCCGAGGGGGACGGGGGTTGGCATTCAGTACTCC. Its protein is CSARVPRGTGVGIQYS.

This clonotype was observed a handful of times. This may be a read error: a much more frequent sequence differs by one nucleotide. The chain joins TRBV10-3 to TRBJ2-1; D is possibly TRBD1 or TRBD2 (5 bases each). Germline-derived CDR1 and CDR2 are ENHRY and SYGVKD. The CDR3 consists of 14 residues. The ends were cut back, 3 bases at V and 5 bases at J, with 11 bases in the middle. CDR3 region: CAISDRDQDNEQFF. CDR3 sequence (DNA): TGTGCCATCAGTGACCGGGACCAAGACAATGAGCAGTTCTTC.

This clonotype was counted at least ten times. V usage is TRBV29-1 and J usage is TRBJ1-1, with D unresolved. CDR1 and CDR2 (germline): SQVTM, ANQGSEA. The CDR3 spans 11 residues. V was cut by 6 bases and J by 5 bases, with 10 bases left in between. The CDR3 DNA reads as TGCAGCGTCCCTGGTTTTACTGAAGCTTTCTTT. Protein: CSVPGFTEAFF. Complete variable domain (other parts from reference TRBV29-1 and TRBJ1-1): SAVISQKPSRDICQRGTSLTIQCQVDSQVTMMFWYRQQPGQSLTLIATANQGSEATYESGFVIDKFPISRPNLTFSTLTVSNMSPEDSSIYLCSVPGFTEAFFGQGTRLTVV.

The V gene is TRBV4-2, the J gene TRBJ1-5; a possible D gene is TRBD1 (6 bases). The V end was cut by 6 bases, the J end by 3 bases, with 15 bases between. The CDR3 has 15 amino acids. Germline CDR1 LGHNA, CDR2 YNFKEQ. CDR3 sequence (DNA): TGTGCCAGCAGACAGGGCCTAGATCCCAATCAGCCCCAGCATTTT. Its protein is CASRQGLDPNQPQHF.

At least ten counts were recorded for this clonotype. The V call is TRBV7-9, the J call TRBJ2-7; 11 nucleotides align to TRBD2. V trimming: 1 base; J trimming: 6 bases; junction bases outside the gene matches: 5. Germline loops: CDR1 SEHNR, CDR2 FQNEAQ (reference sequence). This CDR3 is 15 amino acids long. The CDR3 DNA sequence: TGTGCCAGCAGCTTAGAGCTAGCGGGAGGCGGCGAGCAGTACTTC. It encodes CASSLELAGGGEQYF.

This clonotype was seen once. Possible read error: a much larger clone is one base away. CDR3 DNA: TGTGCCAGCAGATTCGGGGGGCACAATGAGCAGTTCTTC. Translation gives CASRFGGHNEQFF. The chain combines TRBV7-2 with TRBJ2-1; possible D gene TRBD2, 7 bases. The V gene lost 6 bases and the J gene lost 5 bases, with 11 bases spanning the gap. The germline V gene has CDR1 SGHTA and CDR2 FQGNSA. CDR3 length equals 13 residues.

At least ten counts were recorded for this clonotype. The J gene is TRBJ2-7, the V gene TRBV24-1, with 10 positions matching TRBD1. The V segment lost 4 bases and the J segment 1 base; nucleotides outside the gene matches: 6. The germline V gene has CDR1 KGHDR and CDR2 SFDVKD. The CDR3 is 16 residues long. The CDR3: CATSDPPGQGSYEQYF. Written as DNA, the CDR3 is TGTGCCACCAGTGACCCACCGGGACAGGGGTCCTACGAGCAGTACTTC.

At least ten counts were recorded for this clonotype. The V and J genes are TRBV20-1 and TRBJ2-3, with D possibly TRBD2 on 5 matching bases. The CDR3 extends over 14 amino acids. Trimming cost V 2 bases and J 2 bases, with 11 bases left between them. Germline loops: CDR1 DFQATT, CDR2 SNEGSKA (reference sequence). The CDR3 here is CSARFLGVTDTQYF. The DNA of the CDR3 is TGCAGTGCTAGATTCTTGGGAGTCACAGATACGCAGTATTTT.

Ten or more counts support this clonotype. The chain has TRBV27 and TRBJ1-4; D may be TRBD1 (5 bases). The germline CDR1 and CDR2 sequences are MNHEY and SMNVEV (reference sequence). Trimming took off 9 bases at V and 4 bases at J, with 15 bases between the two ends. CDR3 length: 14 residues. In DNA form, the CDR3 reads TGTGCCAGTGCTCCCAGGGCGAGTAATGAAAAACTGTTTTTT. Protein product: CASAPRASNEKLFF.

This clonotype was counted at least ten times. V and J are TRBV28 and TRBJ2-7; D gene uncertain. The germline V gene has CDR1 MDHEN and CDR2 SYDVKM. The V and J ends lost 4 bases and 2 bases respectively, with 12 bases between them. CDR3 length equals 14 residues. CDR3 in DNA: TGTGCCAGCAGTTCCTCCGGGTTGGCCTACGAGCAGTACTTC. Amino acids: CASSSSGLAYEQYF.

A word on this clonotype: One junction end does not reproduce the germline sequence, and a read error may be involved. The chain has TRBV30 and TRBJ1-6; no clear D gene. Germline lookup yields CDR1 GTSNPN and CDR2 SVGIG (reference sequence). The CDR3 is 13 residues long. This CDR3 is CVWNGVGNSSLHF. The CDR3 region has the DNA TGTGTCTGGAACGGGGTAGGGAATTCATCCCTCCACTTT.

J is TRBJ2-1 and V is TRBV10-3, with D tentatively TRBD2 (6 bases). Germline CDR1 reads ENHRY; CDR2 reads SYGVKD. Deletions cut 9 bases from V and 12 bases from J, with 24 bases between. This CDR3 comprises 14 residues. CDR3: CAISVTSGDNWQFF. The DNA for the CDR3 is TGTGCCATATCTGTGACTAGTGGAGACAATTGGCAGTTCTTC.

This clonotype was observed many times. This sequence joins TRBV18 and TRBJ2-5; no clear D. CDR1 and CDR2 from the germline V gene are KGHSH and LQKENI. Deletions cut 0 bases from V and 0 bases from J, with 20 bases between. The length of the CDR3 is 19 residues. Here the CDR3 DNA reads TGTGCCAGCTCACCACCGGTAATAGGAACGGGCCTGTACCAAGAGACCCAGTACTTC. This encodes CASSPPVIGTGLYQETQYF.

The sample holds many counts of this clonotype. The rearrangement links TRBV27 to TRBJ2-5; the D gene is possibly TRBD2 (5 bases). V was cut by 3 bases and J by 7 bases, with 12 bases left in between. CDR3 length: 13 residues. Germline V gene sequence: CDR1 MNHEY, CDR2 SMNVEV (reference sequence). The CDR3 protein is CASSFGPEGTQYF. In DNA, the CDR3 is TGTGCCAGCAGTTTTGGGCCCGAGGGGACCCAGTACTTC.